This T cell receptor (beta chain) was documented in a study of cytomegalovirus exposure and HLA in healthy donors. Study information: The approximately 130 validation repertoires matched the roughly 700 first-cohort repertoires in platform, a later analysis reported.

General observations from the study: Reports showed the classifier diagnosing cytomegalovirus status with high specificity and sensitivity.

The germline CDR1 and CDR2 sequences are SGDLS and YYNGEE. V gave up 1 base and J gave up 2 bases, with 13 bases separating them. This CDR3 spans 15 amino acids. Sequenced by immunoSEQ multiplex PCR; TCRdb stores in-frame clones only, minus some. Of about 140,000 clones listed, around 85% are singletons. This clone was picked up a small number of times. What it recognizes is unknown. This clonotype originated in a man younger than 30 in good health and CMV-seronegative. V and J are TRBV9 and TRBJ2-7; D is possibly TRBD2 (5 bases). Sequencing was carried out using PBMCs. CDR3 sequence (DNA): TGTGCCAGCAGCGTATCCGGGGTGACAACCTACGAGCAGTACTTC. This sequence encodes CASSVSGVTTYEQYF.